This T cell receptor (beta chain) was identified in a study of shared clonotypes between healthy human individuals. Every one of the donors was a Caucasian adult that lived in Nashville, Tennessee. Germline CDR1 MDHEN, CDR2 SYDVKM. This CDR3 has 12 amino acids. As originally analysed: For the immunoSEQ data, sequences were junction-only without quality scores, so filtering differed. Libraries were prepared by immunoSEQ multiplex PCR; TCRdb keeps only in-frame clonotypes and omits some of them. That table is the source of V, J and clone size, and D and trimming were worked out from the DNA. The table lists 2 million to 2.5 million clones, around 92% of them singletons, with 0.3% to 0.4% in the top ten. A word on this clone: The junction differs from germline at one of its ends, possibly a read error.

This sequence originates from a man aged 18 to 29 in good health. Some clones in this sample may be carry-over from other donors' samples. The chain carries TRBV28 and TRBJ1-2; 9 bases match TRBD1. Sample: naive CD4+ T cells from PBMCs. Subset meaning: CD45RA+ positively selected. The CDR3 sequence is CASSLGTGKCAF. In DNA form, the CDR3 reads TGTGCCAGCAGTTTAGGGACAGGGAAGTGCGCCTTC.